Presented here are 17 T cell receptor beta chains from one specimen sequenced in a study of T cells in localized non-small cell lung cancer. The repertoire was sequenced with immunoSEQ multiplex PCR; TCRdb's copy has only in-frame clones and lacks some. This repertoire shows about 19,000 clones, about 90% found once; its top ten account for approximately 4.1%. The sequencing used peripheral blood, collected before any cancer treatment. Every receptor here comes from a male donor older than 55 with stage I squamous cell lung carcinoma.

The rearrangement uses TRBV9 and TRBJ2-7; D possibly corresponds to TRBD2 (6 bases). The CDR3 runs 14 residues. Germline values: CDR1 SGDLS, CDR2 YYNGEE. Trimming removed 4 bases at V and 3 bases at J, with 14 bases between. CDR3 residues: CASSSLGGDYEQYF. In nucleotides, the CDR3 is TGTGCCAGCAGCTCATTAGGAGGGGACTACGAGCAGTACTTC.

The chain carries TRBV27 and TRBJ2-7, with D unclear. Trimming stripped 5 bases from V and 0 bases from J, with 8 bases between. The germline CDR1 and CDR2 sequences are MNHEY and SMNVEV (reference sequence). The CDR3 runs to 13 residues. The DNA of the CDR3 is TGTGCCAGCAGTCGCGGCTCCTCCTACGAGCAGTACTTC. Residues: CASSRGSSYEQYF.

The V and J genes are TRBV5-1 and TRBJ2-3; D assignment may be TRBD1 or TRBD2 (5 bases each). Trimming took off 1 base at V and 6 bases at J, with 15 bases between the two ends. From germline, CDR1 is SGHRS and CDR2 YFSETQ. The CDR3 covers 15 residues. CDR3 amino acids: CASSLIGGPFDTQYF. CDR3 nucleotides: TGCGCCAGCAGCTTGATTGGGGGACCCTTCGATACGCAGTATTTT.

V usage is TRBV4-1 and J usage is TRBJ2-1, with D perhaps TRBD1 or TRBD2 (6 bases each). The CDR3 is made up of 12 amino acids. V was cut by 4 bases and J by 8 bases, with 9 bases left in between. The germline CDR1 and CDR2 sequences are MGHRA and YSYEKL. CDR3 bases: TGCGCCAGCAGCCCGGAGGGGGATGAGCAGTTCTTC. It yields the protein CASSPEGDEQFF.

The chain uses TRBV18 and TRBJ2-3; D gene ambiguous. Looked up from germline, CDR1 is KGHSH and CDR2 is LQKENI. This CDR3 spans 13 amino acids. V lost 0 bases to trimming and J lost 4 bases, with 5 bases between them. The CDR3 coding sequence is TGTGCCAGCTCACCACCCTCGGCAGATACGCAGTATTTT. Its protein is CASSPPSADTQYF.

The chain joins TRBV6-5 to TRBJ1-1; no reliable D call. CDR1 is MNHEY, CDR2 SVGAGI, per germline. V was shortened by 0 bases and J by 1 base, with 9 bases between the two germline ends. The CDR3 consists of 15 residues. The CDR3 sequence is CASSYSILRNTEAFF. The CDR3, as DNA: TGTGCCAGCAGTTACTCTATCCTGAGGAACACTGAAGCTTTCTTT.

This clone was seen once. The CDR3 coding sequence is TGTGCCAGCAGCTTAGATAGGAGGACTGAAGCTTTCTTT. Its translation is CASSLDRRTEAFF. The chain couples TRBV7-2 to TRBJ1-1, with D unresolved. Germline CDR1 and CDR2: SGHTA and FQGNSA. Between the trimmed V and J ends, which lost 1 base and 5 bases, there was a span of 8 bases. CDR3 length: 13 residues.

This sequence joins TRBV19 and TRBJ1-1, with D uncertain. The CDR3 is 14 residues long. V was shortened by 3 bases and J by 5 bases, with 13 bases between the two germline ends. Germline V gene data show CDR1 as LNHDA and CDR2 as SQIVND (reference sequence). CDR3 loop: CASSIGVDGTEAFF. For the CDR3, the DNA is TGTGCCAGTAGTATCGGGGTAGACGGGACTGAAGCTTTCTTT.

The chain carries TRBV19 and TRBJ1-2; D unresolved. The V end lost 1 base, the J end lost 8 bases, and 8 bases lay between the germline ends. From germline, CDR1 is LNHDA and CDR2 SQIVND (reference sequence). The CDR3 totals 12 residues. The CDR3 region has the DNA TGTGCCAGTAGTATAGTTGGGTACGGCTACACCTTC. Its translation is CASSIVGYGYTF.

The chain carries TRBV10-2 and TRBJ2-7, with D perhaps matching TRBD1 (6 bases). There are 15 residues in the CDR3. Germline assignment: CDR1 WSHSY and CDR2 SAAADI. V was trimmed by 4 bases and J by 3 bases, leaving 16 bases between them. CDR3 sequence reads: CASSVTGTPGYEQYF. Written as DNA, the CDR3 is TGCGCCAGCAGTGTGACCGGGACACCGGGCTACGAGCAGTACTTC.

The V and J genes are TRBV7-2 and TRBJ1-1; D is uncertain. Germline CDR1 reads SGHTA; CDR2 reads FQGNSA. The CDR3 has 11 residues. V was cut by 5 bases and J by 7 bases, with 8 bases left in between. In DNA, the CDR3 is TGTGCCAGCAGCGATATCCTTGAAGCTTTCTTT. Its protein is CASSDILEAFF.

This clone is classed as medium-sized. V and J are TRBV4-1 and TRBJ1-5; possibly TRBD1 for D (5 bases). From germline, CDR1 is MGHRA and CDR2 YSYEKL. V lost 0 bases and J lost 4, with 19 bases in between. This CDR3 region has 18 residues. The CDR3 sequence: CASSQEEGVLGSNQPQHF. CDR3 in DNA: TGCGCCAGCAGCCAAGAGGAAGGGGTTTTGGGATCAAATCAGCCCCAGCATTTT.

The chain recombines TRBV21-1 with TRBJ2-7; the D segment call TRBD2 is taken from the table without a DNA check. TRBV21-1 is a pseudogene segment. This CDR3 spans 15 amino acids. The CDR3 here is CASSLGLAASYEQYF. CDR3 in DNA: TGTGCCAGCAGCTTGGGACTAGCGGCCTCCTACGAGCAGTACTTC.

This chain links TRBV21-1 with TRBJ2-5; the table assigns TRBD2, which was not confirmed against the DNA. TRBV21-1 is designated a pseudogene. The CDR3 spans 16 residues. CDR3 sequence reads: CASSPRTSGLQETQYF. The CDR3 nucleotides read TGTGCCAGCAGCCCGAGGACTAGCGGGCTCCAAGAGACCCAGTACTTC.

The J gene is TRBJ1-2, the V gene TRBV5-5, with 9 bases that match TRBD1. The CDR3 loop spans 14 amino acids. V trimming: 3 bases; J trimming: 6 bases; junction bases outside the gene matches: 6. From germline, CDR1 is SGHKS and CDR2 YYEKEE (reference sequence). CDR3: CASSSRDRDDGYTF. The CDR3 DNA sequence: TGTGCCAGCAGCTCCCGGGACAGGGATGATGGCTACACCTTC.

The chain uses TRBV7-8 and TRBJ2-6, with D perhaps matching TRBD2 (6 bases). The length of the CDR3 is 18 residues. Germline loops: CDR1 SGHVS, CDR2 FQNEAQ. The V and J ends lost 2 bases and 3 bases respectively, with 17 bases between them. The CDR3 here is CASSLLGRAGFGANVLTF. CDR3 DNA: TGTGCCAGCAGCTTATTAGGTAGAGCGGGTTTTGGGGCCAACGTCCTGACTTTC. The entire variable domain, with the rest obtained from reference TRBV7-8 and TRBJ2-6, is as follows: GAGVSQSPRYKVAKRGQDVALRCDPISGHVSLFWYQQALGQGPEFLTYFQNEAQLDKSGLPSDRFFAERPEGSVSTLKIQRTQQEDSAVYLCASSLLGRAGFGANVLTFGAGSRLTVL.

The CDR3 protein is CASGTSGNEETQYF. The CDR3 bases are TGCGCCAGTGGGACTAGCGGGAATGAAGAGACCCAGTACTTC. The chain employs TRBV5-1 and TRBJ2-5; TRBD2 matches 13 bases. There are 14 residues in the CDR3. CDR1 SGHRS and CDR2 YFSETQ come from the germline V gene. With V trimmed by 8 bases and J by 3 bases, 4 bases remained unmatched.